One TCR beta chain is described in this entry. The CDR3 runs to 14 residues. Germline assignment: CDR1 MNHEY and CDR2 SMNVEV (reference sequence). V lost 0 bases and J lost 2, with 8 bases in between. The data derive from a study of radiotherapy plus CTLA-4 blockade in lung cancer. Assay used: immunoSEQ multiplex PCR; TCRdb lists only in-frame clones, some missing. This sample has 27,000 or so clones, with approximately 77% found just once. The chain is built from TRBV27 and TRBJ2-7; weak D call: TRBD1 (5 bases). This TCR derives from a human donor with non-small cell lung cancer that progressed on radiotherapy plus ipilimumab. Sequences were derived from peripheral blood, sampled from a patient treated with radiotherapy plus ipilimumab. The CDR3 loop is CASSLSSGTYEQYF. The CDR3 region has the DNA TGTGCCAGCAGTTTATCGTCAGGGACCTACGAGCAGTACTTC.